A selection of T cell receptor beta chains follows, all from one sample in a study of blood T cell repertoires in COVID-19. Assay: immunoSEQ multiplex PCR; the TCRdb copy retains only in-frame clones and omits some. The data show about 260,000 clones, about nine tenths seen once. Sequenced input: peripheral blood. The receptor set was obtained from a woman aged 35 to 49 with acute or convalescent COVID-19. The CDR3 runs from the conserved cysteine through the conserved F or W. Each record gives: J gene, CDR3 length, clone size, V gene, D gene, CDR3 DNA, CDR3 protein. The D gene is left open where the match is weak. The size of a clone is reported for some rows only, either as once, few or many, or as a class for expanded clones.

>TRBJ1-1|11|-|TRBV20-1|-
TGCAGTGCCCTCGGGAACACTGAAGCTTTCTTT
CSALGNTEAFF
>TRBJ1-6|16|-|TRBV18|TRBD1
TGTGCCAGCTCTCCTGACAGGGGGCAAATTAATTCACCCCTCCACTTT
CASSPDRGQINSPLHF
>TRBJ2-2|15|-|TRBV21-1|-
TGTGCCAGCAGCGCCTCGGGGGGGAACACCGGGGAGCTGTTTTTT
CASSASGGNTGELFF
>TRBJ2-2|12|-|TRBV19|-
TGTGCCAGTAGTATTTGGGGGCGGGAGCTGTTTTTT
CASSIWGRELFF
>TRBJ1-5|15|-|TRBV19|-
TGTGCCAGTAGTATTTTCGGCAGAGGCGGACAGCCCCAGCATTTT
CASSIFGRGGQPQHF
>TRBJ1-5|14|-|TRBV2|TRBD1
TGTGCCAGTAACGGACAGGGCGGCAATCAGCCCCAGCATTTT
CASNGQGGNQPQHF
>TRBJ1-3|16|-|TRBV2|-
TGTGCCAGCAGTGAACAGGGCAGGGTTCGTGGAAACACCATATATTTT
CASSEQGRVRGNTIYF
>TRBJ1-1|13|-|TRBV7-7|TRBD1
TGTGCCAGCAGCTTGCGACAGGGGACTGAAGCTTTCTTT
CASSLRQGTEAFF
>TRBJ1-5|13|-|TRBV7-8|-
TGTGCCAGCAGCTTACCCGGGAATCAGCCCCAGCATTTT
CASSLPGNQPQHF
>TRBJ1-3|16|-|TRBV13|TRBD1
TGTGCCAGCAGCAAACCGGACAGGGACTATGGAAACACCATATATTTT
CASSKPDRDYGNTIYF
>TRBJ2-5|14|-|TRBV4-2|-
TGTGCCAGCAGCCAAGACAGTAGCAAGGAGACCCAGTACTTC
CASSQDSSKETQYF
>TRBJ1-2|12|once|TRBV19|-
TGTGCCAGTATGTCCGGGGATGGTGGCTACACCTTC
CASMSGDGGYTF
>TRBJ2-3|18|few|TRBV5-1|TRBD2
TGCGCCAGCAGCCCCCCACTAGCGGGCCTGAGGGGCACAGATACGCAGTATTTT
CASSPPLAGLRGTDTQYF
>TRBJ1-5|14|few|TRBV19|-
TGTGCCAGTAGTTCCGACAGGCCCAATCAGCCCCAGCATTTT
CASSSDRPNQPQHF
>TRBJ1-1|14|-|TRBV5-1|-
TGCGCCAGCAGTCTTTCGGGGATAAACACTGAAGCTTTCTTT
CASSLSGINTEAFF
>TRBJ1-5|19|-|TRBV7-9|-
TGTGCCAGCAGCTTAGGGGAACGACAGAGTCCGCTTAGCAATCAGCCCCAGCATTTT
CASSLGERQSPLSNQPQHF